This TCR beta chain is drawn from a study of vaccination and CD4 T cells after COVID-19. In its sample, this clonotype was seen a few times. The antigen is not known. Treatment denoted: approximately nine-day PBMC culture with coronavirus spike peptide pools or control peptides (ViraFEST assay). The unexposed donor provided CD4+ T cells, which were taken before the COVID-19 pandemic (2011-2018). Cultured CD4+ T cells had their DNA profiled by the Oncomine TCR Beta short-read assay. Genomic DNA was taken out of cultured CD4+ T cells by extraction. TCRdb ran MiXCR on the PCR reads and lists one entry per CDR3 protein. The table shows thousands of distinct CDR3 sequences, with roughly 43% occurring only once. V lost 1 base, J lost 2 bases, and 8 bases lay in between. The CDR3 covers 14 residues. Germline assignment: CDR1 SEHNR and CDR2 FQNEAQ (reference sequence).

This clonotype was sampled from a human donor in good health. The rearrangement uses TRBV7-9 and TRBJ1-2; D unclear. Sequencing input: CD4+ T cells from blood, cultured in vitro. CDR3 sequence: CASSLGITNYGYTF. In nucleotides, the CDR3 is TGTGCCAGCAGCTTAGGCATAACAAACTATGGCTACACCTTC.